This T cell receptor beta chain is from a study of OX40 agonist ivuxolimab in advanced cancers. Points from the study as a whole: Blood T cells, both CD4+ and CD8+, expanded clonally by week 6 at 0.1 to 3.0 mg/kg.

The protocol was immunoSEQ multiplex PCR, while the TCRdb copy is restricted to in-frame clones and leaves out a portion. In the table there are under 150,000 clones, around 87% of which are singletons. With 3 bases clipped from V and 6 bases from J, the junction kept 4 bases outside the gene matches. This CDR3 contains 16 residues. The germline CDR1 and CDR2 sequences are LGHNA and YSLEER. This clone was seen a few times. The antigen is undetermined. The receptor comes from an adult with an advanced solid tumor such as melanoma, head and neck, liver or kidney cancer. The chain couples TRBV4-3 to TRBJ2-1; 14 bases align to TRBD2. Sequences were derived from CD4+ or CD8+ T cells sorted from blood, sampled in a trial of the OX40 agonist ivuxolimab. The CDR3, as DNA: TGCGCCAGCAGCCAGGCGGGACTAGCGGGGGCCAATGAGCAGTTCTTC. Translation gives CASSQAGLAGANEQFF.